The source of this T cell receptor (beta chain) is a study of cytomegalovirus exposure and HLA in healthy donors. There are a few counts of this clone. This CDR3 has 14 residues. V was clipped by 4 bases and J by 3 bases, with 14 bases between them. CDR1 and CDR2 (germline): SGHRS, YFSETQ. PCR used 60 Vbeta primers and 13 Jbeta primers. Here immunoSEQ multiplex PCR was the method, and the copy in TCRdb shows in-frame clones only, minus some. The sample carries around 130,000 clones, roughly 62% recorded once. The gene calls are TRBV5-1 and TRBJ2-7; possible D gene TRBD1, 6 bases. Sequencing was carried out using PBMCs. The receptor comes from a man in his thirties or forties in good health and CMV-seropositive. Written as DNA, the CDR3 is TGCGCCAGCAGCCCGGGACATCACCTCTACGAGCAGTACTTC. Protein product: CASSPGHHLYEQYF.